What follows is one T cell receptor beta chain and its context. Its antigen is as yet unknown. These data come from a study of OX40 agonist ivuxolimab in advanced cancers. Overall study results and limits: On average, CD8+ T cells showed a greater number of expanded clones than CD4+.

Clones were read by immunoSEQ multiplex PCR, and TCRdb kept only the in-frame ones, dropping some. The table includes under 140,000 clones, roughly nine tenths detected once. CDR3 length: 18 residues. V lost 2 bases, J lost 2 bases, and 6 bases stayed unmatched. CDR1 and CDR2 from the germline V gene are LNHNV and YYDKDF (reference sequence). The sequences come from CD4+ or CD8+ T cells sorted from blood, collected in a trial of the OX40 agonist ivuxolimab. The chain couples TRBV15 to TRBJ2-5; 15 positions agree with TRBD2. This sequence was found in an adult with an advanced solid tumor such as melanoma, head and neck, liver or kidney cancer. CDR3 bases: TGTGCCACCAGCAGACCTCTAGGGACTAGCGGGGGGCAAGAGACCCAGTACTTC. Protein: CATSRPLGTSGGQETQYF.